This TCR beta chain was recovered during a study of tumor-infiltrating lymphocytes in primary liver carcinoma. Looking at the study overall: There were tumors of stage T1-T3 N0M0, each 4.2 to 10 cm across.

Comment on this clonotype: What it binds is not known. Compared with germline, one end of the junction differs, possibly owing to a read error.

A constant-region primer primed TCR beta cDNA synthesis from roughly 510 ng of total RNA. ARM-PCR, slightly modified, supplied the TCR beta libraries through three nested multiplex PCR rounds. TRBV1-TRBV30 forward primers and a C-beta reverse primer were used in the first two PCR rounds, which each ran for approximately 10 cycles. MiXCR, run by TCRdb on the multiplex PCR reads, gives a single entry per CDR3 protein. The repertoire includes roughly 50,000 distinct CDR3 sequences, 70% to 80% of them detected once, and roughly 24% sits in the top ten. Notes on the study in general: Just around 7.5-25% of top clones spanned all five tumor regions.

Germline V gives CDR1 MGHRA, CDR2 YSYEKL. This CDR3 spans 19 amino acids. Unsorted bulk tissue, about 20-32 mg of it, served as the source for co-extraction of RNA and DNA. Every tumor sample analyzed contained over 75% viable tumor cells. This sequence joins TRBV4-1 and TRBJ1-2, with D tentatively TRBD1 (5 bases). The sequencing input was liver tumor tissue from sampling region 2. Stated subset: tumor region T2, inferior pole. The receptor was isolated from a man in his forties with primary liver carcinoma and hepatitis B virus infection. Written as DNA, the CDR3 is TGCGCCAGCAGCCAAGGTCGGGGACGTGAGTGGATTAGTAACTACGGCTACACCTTC. The encoded protein is CASSQGRGREWISNYGYTF.